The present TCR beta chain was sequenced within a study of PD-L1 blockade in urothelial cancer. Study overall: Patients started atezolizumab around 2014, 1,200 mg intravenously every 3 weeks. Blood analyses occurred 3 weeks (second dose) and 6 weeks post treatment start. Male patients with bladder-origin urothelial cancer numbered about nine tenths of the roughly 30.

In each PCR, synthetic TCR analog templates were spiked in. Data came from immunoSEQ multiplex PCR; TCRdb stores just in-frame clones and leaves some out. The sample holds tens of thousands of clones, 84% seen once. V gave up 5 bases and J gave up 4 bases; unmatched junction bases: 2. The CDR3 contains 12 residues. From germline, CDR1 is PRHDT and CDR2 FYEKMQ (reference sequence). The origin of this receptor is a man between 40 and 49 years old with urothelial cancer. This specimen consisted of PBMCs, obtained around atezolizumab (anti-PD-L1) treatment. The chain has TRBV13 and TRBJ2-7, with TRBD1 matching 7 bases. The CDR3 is CASSLTGYEQYF. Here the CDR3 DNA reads TGTGCCAGCAGCCTGACAGGGTACGAGCAGTACTTC.